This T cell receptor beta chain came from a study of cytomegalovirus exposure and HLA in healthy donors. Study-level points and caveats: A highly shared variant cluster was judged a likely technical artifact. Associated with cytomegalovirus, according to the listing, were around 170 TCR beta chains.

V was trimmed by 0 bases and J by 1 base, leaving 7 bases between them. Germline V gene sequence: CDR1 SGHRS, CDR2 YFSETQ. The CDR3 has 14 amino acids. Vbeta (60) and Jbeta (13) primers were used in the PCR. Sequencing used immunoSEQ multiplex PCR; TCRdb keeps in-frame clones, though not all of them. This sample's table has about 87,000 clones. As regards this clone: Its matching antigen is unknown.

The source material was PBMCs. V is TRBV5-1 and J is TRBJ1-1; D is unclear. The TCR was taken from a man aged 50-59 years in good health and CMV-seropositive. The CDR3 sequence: CASSLGHPNTEAFF. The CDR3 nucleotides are TGCGCCAGCAGCTTGGGGCACCCGAACACTGAAGCTTTCTTT.